Below, 21 T cell receptor beta chains from the same sample are listed, as sequenced in a study of blood T cell repertoires in COVID-19. Sequenced by immunoSEQ multiplex PCR; TCRdb stores in-frame clones only, minus some. The sample includes about 69,000 clones, 70% to 85% seen only once; the top ten take about an eighth. Specimen: peripheral blood. The receptors were gathered from a man aged 50 or older with COVID-19, enrolled during active disease.

This clone came up once. The chain has TRBV28 and TRBJ1-6, with D hard to call. Per germline, CDR1 MDHEN and CDR2 SYDVKM. V was cut by 7 bases and J by 4 bases, with 5 bases left in between. The CDR3 sequence is 12 residues long. The CDR3 DNA reads TGTGCCAGCATTAATTATAATTCACCCCTCCACTTT. It is translated as CASINYNSPLHF. Full variable domain (rest looked up from reference TRBV28 and TRBJ1-6): DVKVTQSSRYLVKRTGEKVFLECVQDMDHENMFWYRQDPGLGLRLIYFSYDVKMKEKGDIPEGYSVSREKKERFSLILESASTNQTSMYLCASINYNSPLHFGNGTRLTVT.

J is TRBJ1-2 and V is TRBV7-2; D unresolved. Germline CDR1 is SGHTA and CDR2 is FQGNSA. The CDR3 totals 14 residues. V was clipped by 1 base and J by 3 bases, with 9 bases between them. The CDR3 here is CASSLGATDYGYTF. CDR3 nucleotides: TGTGCCAGCAGCTTAGGGGCTACAGACTATGGCTACACCTTC. The entire variable domain, with the rest obtained from reference TRBV7-2 and TRBJ1-2, is as follows: GAGVSQSPSNKVTEKGKDVELRCDPISGHTALYWYRQSLGQGLEFLIYFQGNSAPDKSGLPSDRFSAERTGGSVSTLTIQRTQQEDSAVYLCASSLGATDYGYTFGSGTRLTVV.

V gene TRBV6-5 combines with J gene TRBJ2-7; TRBD1 matches at 11 bases. Germline trimming cut 8 bases from V and 2 bases from J; bases unmatched to any gene: 5. Germline V gene sequence: CDR1 MNHEY, CDR2 SVGAGI. The CDR3 is 14 amino acids. Here the CDR3 reads CASGTGGIPYEQYF. The CDR3 bases are TGTGCCAGCGGGACAGGGGGTATCCCCTACGAGCAGTACTTC.

The V call is TRBV5-4, the J call TRBJ2-5, with a weak D call TRBD2 (6 bases). Germline V lookup: CDR1 SGHNT, CDR2 YYREEE (reference sequence). The CDR3 consists of 14 residues. Trimming took off 4 bases at V and 4 bases at J, with 14 bases between the two ends. Written as DNA, the CDR3 is TGTGCCAGCAGCCTAGGAGGGCGCACAGAGACCCAGTACTTC. As protein: CASSLGGRTETQYF.

The chain carries TRBV27 and TRBJ2-7; D is unclear. The germline gives CDR1 MNHEY, CDR2 SMNVEV (reference sequence). The CDR3 sequence is 12 residues long. Trimming cost V 6 bases and J 1 base, with 7 bases left between them. Here the CDR3 DNA reads TGTGCCAGCAGAGATAGTTCCTACGAGCAGTACTTC. This translates into CASRDSSYEQYF.

The chain employs TRBV7-3 and TRBJ2-2; D is unclear. CDR3 length: 12 residues. Germline CDR1 SGHTA, CDR2 FQGTGA. V lost 2 bases and J 7 bases, leaving 5 bases between the germline ends. In DNA form, the CDR3 reads TGTGCCAGCAGCTTAGAGTACGGGGAGCTGTTTTTT. This gives the protein CASSLEYGELFF.

This CDR3 is CAISESRGPIHGYTF. The CDR3 DNA reads TGTGCCATCAGTGAGTCTCGTGGGCCCATCCATGGCTACACCTTC. The chain has TRBV10-3 and TRBJ1-2; D is ambiguous. This CDR3 spans 15 amino acids. Trimming took 0 bases from V and 6 from J, leaving 14 bases between them. CDR1 ENHRY and CDR2 SYGVKD come from the germline V gene.

This clone was counted once. This rearrangement joins TRBV9 to TRBJ1-3, with D perhaps matching TRBD1 (6 bases). Trimming stripped 3 bases from V and 2 bases from J, with 12 bases between. The CDR3 extends over 15 amino acids. The germline CDR1 and CDR2 sequences are SGDLS and YYNGEE. The CDR3 is CASSDTGNTGNTIYF. The CDR3 DNA sequence: TGTGCCAGCAGCGACACAGGGAATACTGGAAACACCATATATTTT.

The table lists this clone with a count of one. The V and J genes are TRBV7-2 and TRBJ2-7; D perhaps matches TRBD2 (6 bases). The CDR3 consists of 14 residues. V lost 1 base, J lost 1 base, and 8 bases lay in between. CDR1 is SGHTA, CDR2 FQGNSA, per germline. The CDR3, as DNA: TGTGCCAGCAGCTTAGGACTAGTTTCCTACGAGCAGTACTTC. It codes for CASSLGLVSYEQYF.

The V and J genes are TRBV29-1 and TRBJ1-2, with 7 nucleotides matching TRBD1. This CDR3 is 14 amino acids long. With V trimmed by 6 bases and J by 5 bases, 12 bases remained unmatched. CDR1 and CDR2 (germline): SQVTM, ANQGSEA. For the CDR3, the DNA is TGCAGCGTGGATACTCACAGGGGTGGGTATGGCTACACCTTC. It translates to CSVDTHRGGYGYTF. The full variable domain, its missing parts supplied by reference TRBV29-1 and TRBJ1-2, is SAVISQKPSRDICQRGTSLTIQCQVDSQVTMMFWYRQQPGQSLTLIATANQGSEATYESGFVIDKFPISRPNLTFSTLTVSNMSPEDSSIYLCSVDTHRGGYGYTFGSGTRLTVV.

The rearrangement uses TRBV5-4 and TRBJ2-7; 10 nucleotides agree with TRBD1. The junction had 2 bases not matched to a gene; V was cut back by 2 bases and J by 0 bases. This CDR3 comprises 15 residues. Per the germline V gene, CDR1 is SGHNT and CDR2 is YYREEE (reference sequence). In DNA form, the CDR3 reads TGTGCCAGCAGCTTCGGACAGGGGGGCTCCTACGAGCAGTACTTC. This translates into CASSFGQGGSYEQYF. The entire variable domain, with the rest obtained from reference TRBV5-4 and TRBJ2-7, is as follows: ETGVTQSPTHLIKTRGQQVTLRCSSQSGHNTVSWYQQALGQGPQFIFQYYREEENGRGNFPPRFSGLQFPNYSSELNVNALELDDSALYLCASSFGQGGSYEQYFGPGTRLTVT.

This clone was seen only once. The J gene is TRBJ2-1, the V gene TRBV5-6; 12 nucleotides agree with TRBD2. The CDR3 contains 18 residues. From germline, CDR1 is SGHDT and CDR2 YYEEEE. Trimming took 4 bases from V and 3 from J; bases not matched to a gene: 11. CDR3 nucleotides: TGTGCCAGCAGCCCCTTTAGACTAGCGGGGGAGATCTACAATGAGCAGTTCTTC. Translated: CASSPFRLAGEIYNEQFF.

The gene calls are TRBV14 and TRBJ1-1, with 7 bases that match TRBD1. CDR1 SGHDN and CDR2 FVKESK come from the germline V gene. With 5 bases clipped from V and 7 bases from J, the junction kept 7 bases outside the gene matches. The CDR3 consists of 13 residues. For the CDR3, the DNA is TGTGCCAGCAGCGCCCGCCGGGACAGTGAAGCTTTCTTT. This codes for CASSARRDSEAFF. The full variable domain, completed using reference TRBV14 and TRBJ1-1, is EAGVTQFPSHSVIEKGQTVTLRCDPISGHDNLYWYRRVMGKEIKFLLHFVKESKQDESGMPNNRFLAERTGGTYSTLKVQPAELEDSGVYFCASSARRDSEAFFGQGTRLTVV.

V is TRBV7-2 and J is TRBJ2-3, with TRBD2 identical over 13 bases. Germline CDR1 and CDR2: SGHTA and FQGNSA. The CDR3 consists of 14 residues. After removal of 1 base from V and 9 bases from J, the junction contained 1 base not matched to a gene. The chain's CDR3 is CASSLGTSGGTQYF. As DNA, the CDR3 is TGTGCCAGCAGCTTAGGGACTAGCGGGGGCACGCAGTATTTT.

V is TRBV3-1 (or the pseudogene TRBV3-2) and J is TRBJ2-5, with a possible D match to TRBD1 (5 bases). The V gene lost 2 bases and the J gene lost 5 bases, with 9 bases spanning the gap. The CDR3 length is 13 residues. Germline loops: CDR1 LGHDT, CDR2 YNNKEL (reference sequence). The CDR3 protein is CASSQSGRETQYF. The CDR3 bases are TGTGCCAGCAGCCAATCAGGGCGCGAGACCCAGTACTTC.

J is TRBJ2-3 and V is TRBV18; D is possibly TRBD2 (6 bases). Germline V gene sequence: CDR1 KGHSH, CDR2 LQKENI. This CDR3 has 15 residues. Trimming cost V 6 bases and J 2 bases, with 15 bases left between them. In nucleotides, the CDR3 is TGTGCCAGCTCCCCGGTAGCGGTGATCACAGATACGCAGTATTTT. Protein product: CASSPVAVITDTQYF.

A note on this clone: A junction end diverges from the germline sequence, so it may reflect a read error. The genes are TRBV2 and TRBJ1-2, with 9 bases that match TRBD1. CDR1 SNHLY and CDR2 FYNNEI come from the germline V gene. The CDR3 sequence is 12 residues long. This chain's CDR3 is CASSLGQGTYAF. The DNA of the CDR3 is TGTGCCAGCAGTTTAGGACAGGGGACTTATGCCTTC.

This chain links TRBV7-9 with TRBJ1-4; 9 bases are a match to TRBD1. The length of the CDR3 is 16 residues. Germline V lookup: CDR1 SEHNR, CDR2 FQNEAQ (reference sequence). Trimming took 1 base from V and 7 from J; bases not matched to a gene: 7. Here the CDR3 DNA reads TGTGCCAGCAGCTTAGGAGACAGGGGGGTCGGTGAAAAACTGTTTTTT. Its protein product is CASSLGDRGVGEKLFF.

The chain is built from TRBV5-1 and TRBJ1-1; D is unresolved. The CDR3 totals 13 residues. CDR1 is SGHRS and CDR2 is YFSETQ in the germline V gene. Trimming stripped 6 bases from V and 0 bases from J, with 9 bases between. The CDR3 spells CASTEDLNTEAFF. CDR3 nucleotide sequence: TGCGCCAGCACGGAGGACCTGAACACTGAAGCTTTCTTT.

The V call is TRBV4-1, the J call TRBJ1-1; TRBD1 agrees at 8 bases. The trim removed 4 bases at V and 0 bases at J, leaving 7 bases unmatched. Germline CDR1 reads MGHRA; CDR2 reads YSYEKL. The CDR3 consists of 16 residues. DNA for the CDR3: TGCGCCAGCAGCCCAGGACAGGGATCCCTGAACACTGAAGCTTTCTTT. Amino acid sequence: CASSPGQGSLNTEAFF.

The chain is built from TRBV6-5 and TRBJ2-3; tentative D call: TRBD1 (5 bases). Trimming stripped 4 bases from V and 4 bases from J, with 9 bases between. The CDR3 sequence is 13 residues long. Germline V gives CDR1 MNHEY, CDR2 SVGAGI. The CDR3 sequence is CASSFSRADTQYF. The CDR3 nucleotides are TGTGCCAGCAGTTTCAGCAGGGCAGATACGCAGTATTTT.